This is a list of T cell receptor beta chains from one sample in a study of beta chain features in type 1 diabetes. Sequencing was performed with immunoSEQ multiplex PCR; in TCRdb, only in-frame clones are kept and a portion is missing. Of about 620,000 clones in the sample, roughly a sixth were seen once. Sample: naive CD4+ T cells from blood. These receptors originate from a man between 18 and 29 years old in good health. The CDR3 runs from the conserved cysteine through the conserved F or W. D genes are given only for firm matches. For some rows the clone size is stated as once, few or many, or as a class when expanded; others skip it.

TRBJ1-1,TRBV18,NA,NA,CASSPGQGRRTEAFF,TGTGCCAGCTCACCGGGCCAGGGAAGAAGGACTGAAGCTTTCTTT
TRBJ2-3,TRBV9,TRBD2,NA,CASSRTSGILTDTQYF,TGTGCCAGCAGCAGGACTAGCGGGATCCTCACAGATACGCAGTATTTT
TRBJ2-5,TRBV5-4,NA,NA,CASSLDGYLQETQYF,TGTGCCAGCAGCTTGGATGGTTACCTGCAAGAGACCCAGTACTTC
TRBJ2-6,TRBV29-1,NA,NA,CSVTGSGANVLTF,TGCAGCGTAACAGGCTCTGGGGCCAACGTCCTGACTTTC
TRBJ2-2,TRBV2,NA,few,CASRELANTGELFF,TGTGCCAGCCGGGAACTCGCGAACACCGGGGAGCTGTTTTTT
TRBJ1-1,TRBV7-3,NA,few,CASSLPPGQAFF,TGTGCCAGCAGCTTACCCCCAGGGCAAGCTTTCTTT
TRBJ2-1,TRBV5-1,TRBD2,NA,CASSFAGTSGVEQFF,TGCGCCAGCAGCTTTGCCGGGACTAGCGGCGTTGAGCAGTTCTTC
TRBJ2-4,TRBV6-5,NA,NA,CASSPRLAKNIQYF,TGTGCCAGCAGTCCCCGACTGGCCAAAAACATTCAGTACTTC
TRBJ1-2,TRBV29-1,NA,few,CSVEKADLYGYTF,TGCAGCGTTGAAAAGGCAGATCTTTATGGCTACACCTTC
TRBJ2-7,TRBV27,TRBD1,few,CASSLDREGYEQYF,TGTGCCAGCAGTTTGGACAGGGAAGGGTACGAGCAGTACTTC
TRBJ2-5,TRBV7-2,NA,NA,CASTVRGQETQYF,TGTGCCAGCACCGTGAGGGGGCAAGAGACCCAGTACTTC
TRBJ2-5,TRBV28,TRBD1,few,CASSSRDRRQETQYF,TGTGCCAGCAGCTCAAGGGACAGGCGCCAAGAGACCCAGTACTTC
TRBJ2-2,TRBV27,NA,NA,CASSRRVSSDGELFF,TGTGCCAGCAGCCGCCGAGTGTCATCGGACGGGGAGCTGTTTTTT
TRBJ2-5,TRBV2,NA,NA,CASKEGGETQYF,TGTGCCAGCAAAGAGGGAGGAGAGACCCAGTACTTC
TRBJ2-1,TRBV7-3,TRBD1,few,CASSLDRGSYNEQFF,TGTGCCAGCAGCTTGGACAGGGGTTCCTACAATGAGCAGTTCTTC
TRBJ2-1,TRBV30,TRBD1,NA,CAWNYRGPQFF,TGTGCCTGGAACTACAGGGGTCCGCAGTTCTTC
TRBJ2-2,TRBV4-3,NA,NA,CASTPSGTFNTGELFF,TGCGCCAGCACCCCCTCGGGGACATTTAACACCGGGGAGCTGTTTTTT
TRBJ1-4,TRBV5-1,NA,NA,CASSLGGYRVWSSTNEKLFF,TGCGCCAGCAGCTTGGGCGGGTACAGGGTTTGGTCCTCAACTAATGAAAAACTGTTTTTT
TRBJ1-2,TRBV27,NA,NA,CASRGLGTNYGYTF,TGTGCCAGCAGGGGGTTAGGAACTAACTATGGCTACACCTTC
TRBJ2-7,TRBV4-2,NA,few,CASSPEPAGYSYEQYF,TGTGCCAGCAGCCCCGAACCGGCAGGGTACTCCTACGAGCAGTACTTC
TRBJ1-5,TRBV7-9,NA,NA,CASSSDRLNQPQHF,TGTGCCAGCAGCTCGGACAGACTAAACCAGCCCCAGCATTTT
TRBJ2-5,TRBV2,TRBD1,few,CASTPTGAKIETQYF,TGTGCCAGCACCCCGACAGGGGCCAAGATAGAGACCCAGTACTTC
TRBJ2-3,TRBV27,NA,few,CATLRGDTQYF,TGTGCCACCCTCCGAGGCGATACGCAGTATTTT
TRBJ1-5,TRBV10-3,NA,NA,CAIRAGGTNQPQHF,TGTGCCATCAGGGCCGGGGGAACCAATCAGCCCCAGCATTTT
TRBJ2-5,TRBV7-2,NA,few,CASSLGRRCHF,TGTGCCAGCAGCCTCGGACGGAGATGTCACTTC
TRBJ2-1,TRBV18,TRBD2,NA,CASSPPSSGGYNEQFF,TGTGCCAGCTCACCACCGTCTAGCGGGGGCTACAATGAGCAGTTCTTC
TRBJ1-5,TRBV6-4,NA,NA,CASSVDYSNQPQHF,TGTGCCAGCAGTGTGGATTATAGCAATCAGCCCCAGCATTTT
TRBJ1-2,TRBV27,NA,NA,CASSLGAPNYGYTF,TGTGCCAGCAGTTTAGGCGCGCCCAACTATGGCTACACCTTC
TRBJ2-7,TRBV7-3,TRBD1,NA,CASSLDREDEQYF,TGTGCCAGCAGTTTGGACAGGGAGGACGAGCAGTACTTC
TRBJ2-1,TRBV6-6,TRBD2,NA,CASSYRSGVDNEQFF,TGTGCCAGCAGTTACCGGAGCGGGGTTGACAATGAGCAGTTCTTC
TRBJ2-7,TRBV11-2,TRBD2,few,CASSSGTSGLFYEQYF,TGTGCCAGCAGTTCGGGGACTAGCGGACTTTTCTACGAGCAGTACTTC
TRBJ2-1,TRBV4-2,NA,few,CASSRTVQGGDNEQFF,TGTGCCAGCAGTCGAACAGTACAGGGAGGTGACAATGAGCAGTTCTTC
TRBJ2-3,TRBV6-1,NA,NA,CASSETDGGDTQYF,TGTGCCAGCAGTGAAACGGACGGAGGAGATACGCAGTATTTT
TRBJ1-4,TRBV11-2,NA,few,CASSARSPGANTNEKLFF,TGTGCCAGCAGCGCGAGGTCCCCAGGGGCGAATACTAATGAAAAACTGTTTTTT
TRBJ1-5,TRBV5-6,TRBD1,once,CASSLWDRGNQPQHF,TGTGCCAGCAGCTTATGGGACAGGGGAAATCAGCCCCAGCATTTT
TRBJ2-7,TRBV2,NA,NA,CASTNKYEQYF,TGTGCCAGCACAAACAAGTACGAGCAGTACTTC
TRBJ2-3,TRBV5-4,NA,NA,CASSLDSLSVGTDTQYF,TGTGCCAGCAGCTTGGACAGTCTATCGGTTGGAACAGATACGCAGTATTTT
TRBJ2-1,TRBV14,TRBD2,NA,CASSLRTSGRVGRSYNEQFF,TGTGCCAGCAGCCTTCGGACTAGCGGGAGAGTGGGCCGGTCCTACAATGAGCAGTTCTTC
TRBJ1-5,TRBV7-2,NA,NA,CASSLEGRANQPQHF,TGTGCCAGCAGCTTAGAGGGCAGGGCCAATCAGCCCCAGCATTTT
TRBJ2-7,TRBV20-1,NA,few,CSAADGYEQYF,TGCAGTGCTGCTGACGGCTACGAGCAGTACTTC
TRBJ2-3,TRBV10-3,NA,many,CAINLGRTDTQYF,TGTGCCATCAATCTAGGCCGAACAGATACGCAGTATTTT
TRBJ2-7,TRBV5-6,NA,few,CASHFSPTGEQYF,TGTGCCAGCCATTTCTCCCCAACGGGCGAGCAGTACTTC
TRBJ1-6,TRBV4-2,NA,few,CASSQDRADAGGSYNSPLHF,TGTGCCAGCAGCCAAGATCGGGCGGATGCCGGGGGCTCCTATAATTCACCCCTCCACTTT
TRBJ2-1,TRBV5-4,TRBD2,few,CASSVSLAANNEQFF,TGTGCCAGCAGCGTAAGCCTAGCGGCCAACAATGAGCAGTTCTTC
TRBJ2-4,TRBV19,TRBD1,few,CASSIGRQGTKNIQYF,TGTGCCAGTAGTATAGGCCGACAGGGTACCAAAAACATTCAGTACTTC
TRBJ2-7,TRBV28,NA,few,CASSLGFYEQYF,TGTGCCAGCAGTTTAGGTTTCTACGAGCAGTACTTC
TRBJ2-5,TRBV2,NA,few,CASRDSAGNQETQYF,TGTGCCAGCAGGGACTCCGCAGGGAACCAAGAGACCCAGTACTTC